This passage covers 21 T cell receptor beta chains from one sample sequenced in a study of T cells after yellow fever vaccination. TCRdb fed the 5' RACE reads into MiXCR, producing one record per CDR3 protein. The sample has some 340,000 distinct CDR3 sequences, around 10% seen once. The sequencing used CD4+ T cells sorted from PBMCs, collected 45 days after the yellow fever booster vaccination. These receptors all come from a man between 18 and 35 years old who received the YFV17D yellow fever vaccine.

This clonotype was detected only a few times. The chain has TRBV5-1 and TRBJ2-2, with a weak D call TRBD1 (6 bases). With 5 bases removed from V and 0 bases from J, the gap between germline ends came to 11 bases. CDR1 and CDR2 from the germline V gene are SGHRS and YFSETQ. This CDR3 region has 15 residues. Written as DNA, the CDR3 is TGCGCCAGCAGGTACAGGACAGCGAACACCGGGGAGCTGTTTTTT. Translation: CASRYRTANTGELFF.

This clonotype was seen a handful of times. J is TRBJ2-7 and V is TRBV6-2 or TRBV6-3; weak D call: TRBD1 (6 bases). This CDR3 has 17 residues. Germline CDR1 is MNHEY and CDR2 is SVGEGT. Trimming took off 0 bases at V and 0 bases at J, with 15 bases between the two ends. CDR3 in DNA: TGTGCCAGCAGTTACTCGTCGAGGGGGATCAGCTCCTACGAGCAGTACTTC. Translation gives CASSYSSRGISSYEQYF.

This rearrangement joins TRBV14 to TRBJ2-3, with D unclear. The V gene's germline CDR1 is SGHDN and CDR2 FVKESK. The CDR3 contains 14 residues. V lost 4 bases and J lost 0, with 8 bases in between. CDR3 residues: CASSPYRSTDTQYF. CDR3 bases: TGTGCCAGCAGCCCGTACCGGAGCACAGATACGCAGTATTTT. Complete variable domain (other parts from reference TRBV14 and TRBJ2-3): EAGVTQFPSHSVIEKGQTVTLRCDPISGHDNLYWYRRVMGKEIKFLLHFVKESKQDESGMPNNRFLAERTGGTYSTLKVQPAELEDSGVYFCASSPYRSTDTQYFGPGTRLTVL.

The genes are TRBV5-8 and TRBJ1-2; D ambiguous. Germline V gives CDR1 SGHTS, CDR2 YDEGEE. V lost 1 base and J lost 8, with 9 bases in between. This CDR3 is 12 amino acids long. The CDR3 DNA reads as TGTGCCAGCAGCTTGTGGGCGGAAGGCTACACCTTC. This gives the protein CASSLWAEGYTF.

This clonotype was found many times. The gene calls are TRBV7-9 and TRBJ1-3, with TRBD1 matching over 10 bases. The V gene end was trimmed by 5 bases and the J gene end by 2 bases; junction bases not matched to a gene: 3. Germline V gene sequence: CDR1 SEHNR, CDR2 FQNEAQ (reference sequence). This CDR3 has 15 amino acids. Here the CDR3 DNA reads TGTGCCAGCAGCCTGACAGGGGGCACTGGAAACACCATATATTTT. It codes for CASSLTGGTGNTIYF.

This clonotype has at least ten counts. The V gene is TRBV12-3 or TRBV12-4, the J gene TRBJ1-6; 7 nucleotides align to TRBD1. V shed 6 bases and J 3 bases; nucleotides not matched to a gene: 5. The CDR3 contains 15 residues. CDR3 loop: CASSPGTVYNSPLHF. The CDR3 bases are TGTGCCAGCAGCCCCGGGACAGTCTATAATTCACCCCTCCACTTT.

This chain links TRBV3-1 with TRBJ1-3; 7 nucleotides line up with TRBD1. This CDR3 is built from 14 residues. Unmatched junction bases numbered 3, after V lost 4 bases and J lost 3 bases. Germline V CDR1 and CDR2: LGHDT, YNNKEL (reference sequence). CDR3 amino acids: CASSPWTGGNTIYF. The CDR3, as DNA: TGTGCCAGCAGCCCCTGGACAGGTGGAAACACCATATATTTT. Using reference TRBV3-1 and TRBJ1-3 for the parts outside the CDR3, the full variable domain is DTAVSQTPKYLVTQMGNDKSIKCEQNLGHDTMYWYKQDSKKFLKIMFSYNNKELIINETVPNRFSPKSPDKAHLNLHINSLELGDSAVYFCASSPWTGGNTIYFGEGSWLTVV.

This clonotype appeared a few times. The CDR3 region is CASRANPGTYYGYTF. In nucleotides, the CDR3 is TGTGCCAGCAGGGCAAATCCCGGGACTTACTATGGCTACACCTTC. V gene TRBV28 combines with J gene TRBJ1-2, with D possibly TRBD1 on 5 matching bases. This CDR3 has 15 amino acids. V was trimmed by 6 bases and J by 3 bases, leaving 17 bases between them. Germline V lookup: CDR1 MDHEN, CDR2 SYDVKM.

The genes are TRBV12-3 or TRBV12-4 and TRBJ2-3; D uncertain. The length of the CDR3 is 14 residues. Trimming removed 4 bases at V and 1 base at J, with 9 bases between. The CDR3 region has the DNA TGTGCCAGCAGTTCCAGAGGTCGCACAGATACGCAGTATTTT. As protein: CASSSRGRTDTQYF.

This clonotype was detected ten times or more. The genes are TRBV20-1 and TRBJ2-1; 7 bases align to TRBD1. V trimming: 5 bases; J trimming: 8 bases; junction bases outside the gene matches: 9. This CDR3 comprises 13 residues. In germline, CDR1 is DFQATT, CDR2 SNEGSKA (reference sequence). The CDR3 sequence is CSALTGLTDEQFF. As DNA, the CDR3 is TGCAGTGCTCTGACAGGGCTCACGGATGAGCAGTTCTTC.

This clonotype was detected a few times. V gene TRBV28 combines with J gene TRBJ2-5; D unclear. The germline V gene encodes CDR1 MDHEN and CDR2 SYDVKM. V gave up 7 bases and J gave up 3 bases, with 15 bases separating them. The CDR3 contains 14 residues. CDR3 sequence reads: CASTSRAREETQYF. Written as DNA, the CDR3 is TGTGCCAGCACCTCCCGAGCGAGAGAAGAGACCCAGTACTTC.

This clonotype was observed many times. This chain connects TRBV7-3 to TRBJ2-3; either TRBD1 or TRBD2 may supply D (6 bases each). The V gene's germline CDR1 is SGHTA and CDR2 FQGTGA. The CDR3 consists of 15 residues. Deletions cut 2 bases from V and 4 bases from J, with 13 bases between. CDR3: CASSLVGGGADTQYF. CDR3 coding DNA: TGTGCCAGCAGCTTAGTTGGGGGCGGGGCAGATACGCAGTATTTT.

This clonotype was recorded a few times. The CDR3 protein is CASSAGYSVQETQYF. In DNA form, the CDR3 reads TGCGCCAGCAGCGCAGGCTACAGCGTTCAAGAGACCCAGTACTTC. The chain joins TRBV5-1 to TRBJ2-5; D gene unclear. The germline gives CDR1 SGHRS, CDR2 YFSETQ. CDR3 length: 15 amino acids. Trimming stripped 4 bases from V and 2 bases from J, with 15 bases between. Based on the CDR3 plus reference TRBV5-1 and TRBJ2-5, the full variable domain is KAGVTQTPRYLIKTRGQQVTLSCSPISGHRSVSWYQQTPGQGLQFLFEYFSETQRNKGNFPGRFSGRQFSNSRSEMNVSTLELGDSALYLCASSAGYSVQETQYFGPGTRLLVL.

This rearrangement joins TRBV28 to TRBJ2-1; 9 bases are a match to TRBD2. This CDR3 contains 14 residues. The V and J ends lost 5 bases and 4 bases, in that order; junction bases with no gene match: 3. Germline V gives CDR1 MDHEN, CDR2 SYDVKM. The CDR3 loop reads CASSLAGKYNEQFF. CDR3 coding DNA: TGTGCCAGCAGTCTAGCGGGGAAGTACAATGAGCAGTTCTTC.

At least ten counts were recorded for this clonotype. The chain has TRBV10-1 and TRBJ2-3; D is tentatively TRBD1 or TRBD2 (5 bases each). Per germline, CDR1 WNHNN and CDR2 SYGVQD (reference sequence). Trimming shortened V by 3 bases and J by 8 bases, and 12 bases separated the two germline ends. CDR3 length: 13 amino acids. The CDR3 DNA reads TGCGCCAGCAGTGATCAGCGTGGGGGTACGCAGTATTTT. Protein product: CASSDQRGGTQYF.

This clonotype was recorded a few times. The genes are TRBV10-3 and TRBJ2-7; 9 bases are shared with TRBD2. The germline V gene encodes CDR1 ENHRY and CDR2 SYGVKD. V was pared by 6 bases and J by 1 base, with 1 base of the junction left unmatched. The CDR3 spans 13 residues. The CDR3 DNA is TGTGCCATCAGACTAGCGGGTTCCTACGAGCAGTACTTC. Amino acids: CAIRLAGSYEQYF.

V usage is TRBV12-3 or TRBV12-4 and J usage is TRBJ1-6; D unclear. The CDR3 is 14 residues long. V was trimmed by 8 bases and J by 0 bases, leaving 8 bases between them. DNA of the CDR3: TGTGCCAGCTTGGACGGCTCCTATAATTCACCCCTCCACTTT. Translated, it gives CASLDGSYNSPLHF.

This clonotype occurred a few times. V and J are TRBV20-1 and TRBJ2-2; D is unresolved. CDR3 length: 13 residues. V gave up 3 bases and J gave up 0 bases, with 5 bases separating them. Germline V CDR1 and CDR2: DFQATT, SNEGSKA (reference sequence). Here the CDR3 reads CSASHTNTGELFF. The CDR3 region has the DNA TGCAGTGCTAGTCATACGAACACCGGGGAGCTGTTTTTT.

V gene TRBV20-1 combines with J gene TRBJ2-3, with 9 bases matching TRBD2. CDR1 DFQATT and CDR2 SNEGSKA come from the germline V gene (reference sequence). This CDR3 has 17 amino acids. The V and J ends lost 2 bases and 2 bases, in that order; junction bases with no gene match: 11. CDR3 in amino acids: CSARPAGLARNTDTQYF. The CDR3 DNA sequence: TGCAGTGCTAGACCTGCTGGACTAGCGAGGAACACAGATACGCAGTATTTT.

This clonotype was counted at least ten times. The V and J genes are TRBV4-3 and TRBJ2-5; D remains ambiguous. V was cut by 3 bases and J by 7 bases, with 12 bases left in between. The germline V gene has CDR1 LGHNA and CDR2 YSLEER. The CDR3 runs 13 residues. DNA for the CDR3: TGCGCCAGCAGCCACGGATTCGGTGGGACCCAGTACTTC. Translated, it gives CASSHGFGGTQYF.

The rearrangement uses TRBV7-9 and TRBJ1-5; 7 bases are shared with TRBD1. Germline-derived CDR1 and CDR2 are SEHNR and FQNEAQ (reference sequence). V was pared by 8 bases and J by 2 bases, with 3 bases of the junction left unmatched. The CDR3 is 13 amino acids. The CDR3 DNA reads as TGTGCCAGCTGTACAGGGGGCAATCAGCCCCAGCATTTT. Translation: CASCTGGNQPQHF.